This is a list of T cell receptor beta chains from one sample in a study of blood T cell repertoires in COVID-19. Using immunoSEQ multiplex PCR, the repertoire was profiled, and TCRdb retains in-frame clones only, with some absent. The sample contains some 120,000 clones, just under 85% of which appear only once. Sequencing input: peripheral blood. The receptors come from a woman aged 45-59 years with acute or convalescent COVID-19. Both conserved end residues are part of each CDR3. The D gene is left open where the match is weak. Clone size is given for some rows only: seen once, a few or many times, or a class if the clone is expanded.

abundance	j_gene	d_gene	v_gene	len	CDR3aa	CDR3nt
.	TRBJ2-6	.	TRBV14	17	CASSAKPYSSGANVLTF	TGTGCCAGCAGCGCGAAGCCGTACAGCTCTGGGGCCAACGTCCTGACTTTC
few	TRBJ1-2	TRBD1	TRBV2	13	CASRGTGGYGYTF	TGTGCCAGCAGGGGGACAGGGGGGTATGGCTACACCTTC
.	TRBJ2-1	.	TRBV6-6	15	CASNAGTYYNNEQFF	TGTGCCAGCAACGCCGGGACTTACTATAACAATGAGCAGTTCTTC
.	TRBJ1-3	TRBD1	TRBV19	17	CASSLARDSTSGNTIYF	TGTGCCAGTAGTTTGGCCCGGGACAGCACCTCTGGAAACACCATATATTTT
.	TRBJ1-1	.	TRBV2	15	CASSSMGAMNTEAFF	TGTGCCAGCAGTTCCATGGGGGCAATGAACACTGAAGCTTTCTTT
.	TRBJ1-2	.	TRBV7-2	15	CASSLVSPENYGYTF	TGTGCCAGCAGCTTAGTATCCCCTGAGAACTATGGCTACACCTTC
.	TRBJ2-7	.	TRBV4-1	17	CASSHDVLGGYTYEQYF	TGCGCCAGCAGCCACGACGTCTTGGGGGGATACACTTACGAGCAGTACTTC
.	TRBJ2-7	.	TRBV6-5	14	CASSYSRGAGEQYF	TGTGCCAGCAGTTACTCGAGAGGGGCGGGGGAGCAGTACTTC
.	TRBJ1-4	TRBD1	TRBV6-5	15	CASSYLGQLNEKLFF	TGTGCCAGCAGTTATTTGGGACAGCTTAATGAAAAACTGTTTTTT
.	TRBJ1-2	TRBD1	TRBV6-5	11	CASQGVYGYTF	TGTGCCAGCCAGGGGGTCTATGGCTACACCTTC
.	TRBJ2-1	TRBD2	TRBV5-1	16	CASSTAAGGSYNEQFF	TGCGCCAGCAGCACCGCCGCGGGGGGCTCCTACAATGAGCAGTTCTTC
.	TRBJ1-1	TRBD1	TRBV11-2	12	CASSQTGTEAFF	TGTGCCAGCAGCCAGACAGGGACTGAAGCTTTCTTT
.	TRBJ1-6	.	TRBV5-4	15	CASSRRDNYNSPLHF	TGTGCCAGCAGCCGCCGGGACAACTATAATTCACCCCTCCACTTT
.	TRBJ2-3	TRBD2	TRBV18	16	CASSRQRGSDTDTQYF	TGTGCCAGCTCACGACAGCGGGGGAGCGACACAGATACGCAGTATTTT
.	TRBJ2-1	.	TRBV24-1	12	CATSDLGVEQFF	TGTGCCACCAGTGACCTCGGGGTTGAGCAGTTCTTC
.	TRBJ1-5	.	TRBV27	14	CASSLQGGNQPQHF	TGTGCCAGCAGTTTACAGGGTGGCAATCAGCCCCAGCATTTT
.	TRBJ2-3	.	TRBV10-3	15	CAISLTGGPEDTQYF	TGTGCCATCAGTCTGACGGGGGGCCCGGAAGATACGCAGTATTTT
.	TRBJ2-5	TRBD2	TRBV4-2	16	CASSQDWRGGHETQYF	TGTGCCAGCAGCCAAGATTGGCGGGGGGGCCATGAGACCCAGTACTTC
.	TRBJ1-1	.	TRBV19	15	CASSIDPGFRTEAFF	TGTGCCAGTAGTATAGATCCAGGATTTCGGACTGAAGCTTTCTTT
.	TRBJ2-2	.	TRBV7-8	15	CASRSGGTNTGELFF	TGTGCCAGCAGGTCAGGGGGGACGAACACCGGGGAGCTGTTTTTT
.	TRBJ1-1	.	TRBV3-1/TRBV3-2	15	CASSQVPGRAGVAFF	TGTGCCAGCAGCCAAGTCCCAGGAAGGGCCGGGGTAGCTTTCTTT
few	TRBJ1-5	.	TRBV25-1	16	CASSESRWRADQPQHF	TGTGCCAGCAGTGAAAGCCGTTGGCGGGCTGATCAGCCCCAGCATTTT
.	TRBJ1-1	.	TRBV12-3/TRBV12-4	13	CASSLNSGAEAFF	TGTGCCAGCAGTTTAAATAGCGGGGCTGAAGCTTTCTTT
.	TRBJ1-3	TRBD1	TRBV9	16	CASSLTQGARRNTIYF	TGTGCCAGCAGCCTTACACAGGGGGCAAGAAGAAACACCATATATTTT
.	TRBJ2-2	TRBD2	TRBV2	15	CASSVLSGGTGELFF	TGTGCCAGCAGTGTCTTGTCGGGGGGCACCGGGGAGCTGTTTTTT
.	TRBJ2-1	TRBD2	TRBV5-6	16	CASSLLLSGAPREQFF	TGTGCCAGCAGCTTGCTTTTAAGCGGGGCCCCCAGGGAGCAGTTCTTC
few	TRBJ1-1	TRBD1	TRBV7-6	15	CASSPGQVESPEAFF	TGTGCCAGCAGCCCTGGACAGGTCGAGAGCCCTGAAGCTTTCTTT